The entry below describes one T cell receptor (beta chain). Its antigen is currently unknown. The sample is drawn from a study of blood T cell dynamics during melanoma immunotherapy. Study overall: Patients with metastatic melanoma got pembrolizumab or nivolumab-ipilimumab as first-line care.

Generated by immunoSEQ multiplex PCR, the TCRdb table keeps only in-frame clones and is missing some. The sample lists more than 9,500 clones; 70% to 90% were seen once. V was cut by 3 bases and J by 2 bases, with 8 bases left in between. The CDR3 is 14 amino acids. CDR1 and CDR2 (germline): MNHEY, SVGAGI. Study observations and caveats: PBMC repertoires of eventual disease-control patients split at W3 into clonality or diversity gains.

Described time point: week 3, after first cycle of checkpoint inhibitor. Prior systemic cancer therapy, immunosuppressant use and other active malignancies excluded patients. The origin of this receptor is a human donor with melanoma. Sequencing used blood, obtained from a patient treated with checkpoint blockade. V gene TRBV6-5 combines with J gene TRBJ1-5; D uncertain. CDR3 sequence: CASSYQWGNQPQHF. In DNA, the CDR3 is TGTGCCAGCAGTTATCAGTGGGGCAATCAGCCCCAGCATTTT.